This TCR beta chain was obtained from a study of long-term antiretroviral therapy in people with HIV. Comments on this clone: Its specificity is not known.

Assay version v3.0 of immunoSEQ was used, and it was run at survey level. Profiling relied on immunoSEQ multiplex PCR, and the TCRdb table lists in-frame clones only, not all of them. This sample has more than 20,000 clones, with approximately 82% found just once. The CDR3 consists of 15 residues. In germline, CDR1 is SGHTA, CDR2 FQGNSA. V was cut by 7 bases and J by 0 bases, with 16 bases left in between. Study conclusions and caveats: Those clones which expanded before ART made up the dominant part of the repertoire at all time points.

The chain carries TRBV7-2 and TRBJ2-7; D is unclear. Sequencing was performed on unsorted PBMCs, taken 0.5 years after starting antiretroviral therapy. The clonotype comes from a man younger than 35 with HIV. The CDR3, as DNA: TGTGCCAGCACACTCTCGACGGCGAGCTCCTACGAGCAGTACTTC. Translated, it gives CASTLSTASSYEQYF.